This T cell receptor beta chain was sequenced in a study of blood T cell repertoires in COVID-19. Study overall: Material from acute and convalescent COVID-19 was sourced from the United States, Italy and Spain. PBMCs, B-cell-depleted T cells, or T cells were the source of the cDNA or gDNA that made up the material.

The sample holds a few counts of this clone. CDR1 and CDR2 from the germline V gene are MNHNY and SVGAGI (reference sequence). V dropped 0 bases and J dropped 6 bases, with 8 bases sitting between them. The length of the CDR3 is 14 residues. Profiled with immunoSEQ multiplex PCR; TCRdb holds only in-frame clones, not every one. Among fewer than 250,000 clones listed, 65% to 90% were seen once. The chain combines TRBV6-6 with TRBJ2-2, with a weak D call TRBD2 (5 bases). The TCR comes from a woman in her thirties or forties with acute COVID-19. Source material: PBMCs or T cells enriched from blood (not recorded which). CDR3 DNA: TGTGCCAGCAGTTACTCGACCGGGGCCGGGGAGCTGTTTTTT. This sequence encodes CASSYSTGAGELFF.